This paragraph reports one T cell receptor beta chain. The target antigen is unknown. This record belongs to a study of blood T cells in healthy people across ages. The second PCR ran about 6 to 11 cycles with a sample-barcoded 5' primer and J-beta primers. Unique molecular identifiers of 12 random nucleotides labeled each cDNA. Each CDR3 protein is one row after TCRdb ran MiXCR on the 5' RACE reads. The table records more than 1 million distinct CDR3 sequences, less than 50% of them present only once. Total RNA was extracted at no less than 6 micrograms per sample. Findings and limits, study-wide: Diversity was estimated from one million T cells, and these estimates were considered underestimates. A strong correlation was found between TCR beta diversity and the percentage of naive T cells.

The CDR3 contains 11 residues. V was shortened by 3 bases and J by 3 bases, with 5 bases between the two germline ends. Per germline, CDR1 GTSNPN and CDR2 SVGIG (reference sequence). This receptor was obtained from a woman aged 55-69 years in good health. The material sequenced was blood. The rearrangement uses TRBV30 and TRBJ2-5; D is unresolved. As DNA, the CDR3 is TGTGCCTGGAGGCCTGAAGAGACCCAGTACTTC. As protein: CAWRPEETQYF.